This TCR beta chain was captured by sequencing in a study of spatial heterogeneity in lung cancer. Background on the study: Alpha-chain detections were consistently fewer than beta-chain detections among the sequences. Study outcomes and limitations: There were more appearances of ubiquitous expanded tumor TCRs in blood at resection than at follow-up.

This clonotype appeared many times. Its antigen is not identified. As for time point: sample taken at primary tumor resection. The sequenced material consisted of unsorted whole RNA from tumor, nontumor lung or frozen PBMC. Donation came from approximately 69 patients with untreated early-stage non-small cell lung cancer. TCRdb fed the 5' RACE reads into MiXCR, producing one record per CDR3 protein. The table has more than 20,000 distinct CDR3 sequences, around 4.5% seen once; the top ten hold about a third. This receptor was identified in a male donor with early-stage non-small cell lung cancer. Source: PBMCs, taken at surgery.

The CDR3 protein is CAISEYEASEAFF. The CDR3 DNA follows: TGTGCCATCAGTGAGTACGAAGCATCTGAAGCTTTCTTT. The chain is built from TRBV10-3 and TRBJ1-1; no firm D call. Germline V gene data show CDR1 as ENHRY and CDR2 as SYGVKD. The CDR3 consists of 13 residues. The ends were cut back, 1 base at V and 6 bases at J, with 9 bases in the middle.